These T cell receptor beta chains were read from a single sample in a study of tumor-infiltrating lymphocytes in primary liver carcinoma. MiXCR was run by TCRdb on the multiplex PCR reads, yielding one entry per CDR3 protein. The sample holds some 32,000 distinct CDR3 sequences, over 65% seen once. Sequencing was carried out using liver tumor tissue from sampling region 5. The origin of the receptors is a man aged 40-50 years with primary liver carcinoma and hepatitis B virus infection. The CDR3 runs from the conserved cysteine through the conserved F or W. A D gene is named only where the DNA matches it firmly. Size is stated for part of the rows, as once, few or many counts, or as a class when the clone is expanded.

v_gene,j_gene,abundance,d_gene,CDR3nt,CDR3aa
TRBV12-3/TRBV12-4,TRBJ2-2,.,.,TGTGCCAGCAGAAGAATTGGACAAGGGAACACCGGGGAGCCGTTTTTT,CASRRIGQGNTGEPFF
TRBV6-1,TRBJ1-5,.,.,TGTGCCAGCAGTGGAGAGGTGAATAACAATCAGCCCCAGCATTTT,CASSGEVNNNQPQHF
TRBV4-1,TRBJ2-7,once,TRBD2,TGCGCCAGCAGCCTTGCGGGAGTAGGCAAGCAGTACTTC,CASSLAGVGKQYF
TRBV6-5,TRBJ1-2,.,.,TGTGCCAGCAGTTTCCAAGCTACCGGAGGCAATAACTATGGCTACATCTTC,CASSFQATGGNNYGYIF
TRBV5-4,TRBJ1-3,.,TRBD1,TGTGACAGCAGCTGGACAGGTGCTGGAAACACCATATATTTT,CDSSWTGAGNTIYF
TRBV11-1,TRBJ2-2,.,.,TGTGCCAGCAACTTTACAGGAGTTACCGGGGAGCTGTCTTTT,CASNFTGVTGELSF
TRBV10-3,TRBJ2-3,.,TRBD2,TGTGCCACTGGACTAGCGGGAGCAGATACGCAGTATTTT,CATGLAGADTQYF
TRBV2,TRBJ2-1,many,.,TGTGCCAGCAGTGAAAGGGACCGAGGGGGGCAGTTCTTC,CASSERDRGGQFF
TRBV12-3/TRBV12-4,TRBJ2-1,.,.,TGTGCCGACAGTTTAGTGGCGGCTAGCTCCTACAATGAGCAGTTCTTC,CADSLVAASSYNEQFF
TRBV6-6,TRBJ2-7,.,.,TGTGCCAGCAGTGGCGACAGGTGGCGGCACGAGCAGTACTTC,CASSGDRWRHEQYF
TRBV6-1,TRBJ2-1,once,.,TGTTCCAGAAGTGAACGCGAGATAAAGCAGTTCTTC,CSRSEREIKQFF
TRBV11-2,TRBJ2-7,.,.,TGTACCAACAGCCCCCGCCGCATGACCTACGAGCAGTACTTC,CTNSPRRMTYEQYF
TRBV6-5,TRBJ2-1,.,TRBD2,TGTGCCAGTAGTGCCTTACTAGCGGGATTAATTTACGAGCAGTTCTTC,CASSALLAGLIYEQFF
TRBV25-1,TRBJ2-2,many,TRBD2,TGTGCCAGCAGTTGGCTGCAGGGAGGGACCGGGGAGCTGTTTTTT,CASSWLQGGTGELFF
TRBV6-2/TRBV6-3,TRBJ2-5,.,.,TGTGCCGGCAGTCCCTCAAGCGAGCAGGGGACCCAGTACTTC,CAGSPSSEQGTQYF
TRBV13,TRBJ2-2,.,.,TGTGCCAGCAGTCGCATAGGAACCTGGGAGCTGTTTTTT,CASSRIGTWELFF